The rows below give T cell receptor beta chains drawn from one sample of a study of shared clonotypes between healthy human individuals. Using immunoSEQ multiplex PCR, the repertoire was profiled, and TCRdb retains in-frame clones only, with some absent. The top ten clones hold approximately 1.2% of a sample with some 1,900,000 clones, less than 95% of them seen once. The sequenced sample was naive CD8+ T cells sorted from blood. These receptors were collected from a young man in good health. Each CDR3 is given with its conserved first and last residue. A D gene is named only where the DNA matches it firmly.

CDR3 length,V gene,J gene,D gene,CDR3 DNA,CDR3 protein
17,TRBV13,TRBJ2-5,TRBD1,TGTGCCAGCAGCTTAGGTGAGACAGGGTGGATACAAGAGACCCAGTACTTC,CASSLGETGWIQETQYF
18,TRBV7-4,TRBJ1-4,-,TGTGCCAGCAGCTCCTCGCCGGGGATTCGGACGGCTAATGAAAAACTGTTTTTT,CASSSSPGIRTANEKLFF
18,TRBV4-1,TRBJ2-2,TRBD2,TGCGCCAGCAGCCTCGACCCGACTAGCGGAGTGAACACCGGGGAGCTGTTTTTT,CASSLDPTSGVNTGELFF
15,TRBV9,TRBJ1-5,-,TGTGCCAGCAGCGTAGATGGGACAAGATATCAGCCCCAGCATTTT,CASSVDGTRYQPQHF
13,TRBV5-1,TRBJ2-7,-,TGCGCCAGCAGCCCCACACAGGGCTACGAGCAGTACTTC,CASSPTQGYEQYF
14,TRBV13,TRBJ2-7,TRBD1,TGTGCCAGCAGCTCAGGACAGGGGTTGGATGAGCAGTACTTC,CASSSGQGLDEQYF
12,TRBV10-2,TRBJ1-5,-,TGCGCCAGCAGTGAGTCGTATCAGCCCCAGCATTTT,CASSESYQPQHF
15,TRBV11-2,TRBJ2-1,-,TGTGCCAGCAGCTTCGATCCGAGCTCCTACAATGAGCAGTTCTTC,CASSFDPSSYNEQFF
14,TRBV5-6,TRBJ2-2,-,TGTGCCAGCAGCTTGGTGGGCGGCACCGGGGAGCTGTTTTTT,CASSLVGGTGELFF
12,TRBV30,TRBJ2-7,-,TGTGCCTGGAGTCTCGAATCCTACGAGCAGTACTTC,CAWSLESYEQYF